This TCR beta chain was sequenced in a study of cytotoxic CD8 clonotypes in ibrutinib-treated CLL. Targeted sequencing depth ranged from 1 in 200,000 to 1 in 1 million T cells. Data came from immunoSEQ multiplex PCR; TCRdb stores just in-frame clones and leaves some out. The table shows 25,000 to 30,000 clones, with 55% to 75% occurring only once. The CDR3 runs to 17 residues. From germline, CDR1 is SGHDT and CDR2 YYEEEE. V shed 1 base and J 5 bases; nucleotides not matched to a gene: 11. For this clone: Antigen unknown.

Study results and caveats: Under treatment, the uncommon public clonotypes either contracted or remained stable.

The TCR originated in a human donor with chronic lymphocytic leukemia. Sequenced here: PBMCs, sampled after 24 months of ibrutinib treatment. The V gene is TRBV5-6, the J gene TRBJ2-3, with 9 bases lining up with TRBD1. The CDR3 region is CASSLSLRTGVRDTQYF. The CDR3 DNA sequence: TGTGCCAGCAGCTTGAGCCTACGGACAGGGGTAAGAGATACGCAGTATTTT.